This T cell receptor (beta chain) was obtained from a study of blood T cell repertoires in COVID-19. Study in general: PBMCs, B-cell-depleted T cells, or T cells provided the cDNA or gDNA that made up the material.

CDR3 length: 17 amino acids. Germline CDR1 and CDR2: LNHNV and YYDKDF (reference sequence). Trimming removed 0 bases at V and 6 bases at J, with 17 bases between. Those enrolled, adults aged roughly 18 to 100 years, came from some 23 US areas. Cohort 3 recovered donors had two negative PCRs, clearance, or symptom resolution. In the study's own analysis: The authors estimated nucleated cell counts from reference gene primer amplification. Repertoires were generated with immunoSEQ multiplex PCR, while TCRdb's copy carries only in-frame clones and drops some. That table furnishes V, J and clone size, whereas the DNA furnished D and trimming. The data contain 150,000 to 250,000 clones, 87% of them seen just once; the ten biggest clones take up 2% to 2.5%.

This TCR derives from a woman aged 25 to 39 who had recovered from COVID-19. The chain uses TRBV15 and TRBJ2-2; no clear D gene. Sequenced input: PBMCs or T cells enriched from blood (not recorded which). The CDR3 is CATSRDRTALSAGELFF. As DNA, the CDR3 is TGTGCCACCAGCAGAGATAGAACCGCGTTAAGTGCCGGGGAGCTGTTTTTT.